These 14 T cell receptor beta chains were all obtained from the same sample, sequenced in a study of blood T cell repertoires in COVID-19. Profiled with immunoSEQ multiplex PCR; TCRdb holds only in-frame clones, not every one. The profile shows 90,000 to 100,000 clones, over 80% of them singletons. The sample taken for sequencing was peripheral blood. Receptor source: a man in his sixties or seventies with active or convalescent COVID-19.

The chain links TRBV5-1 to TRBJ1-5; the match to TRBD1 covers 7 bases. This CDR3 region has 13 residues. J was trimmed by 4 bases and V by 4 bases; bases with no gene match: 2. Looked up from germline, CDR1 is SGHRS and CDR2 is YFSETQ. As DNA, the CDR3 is TGCGCCAGCAGCGAGACAGGGAATCAGCCCCAGCATTTT. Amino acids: CASSETGNQPQHF. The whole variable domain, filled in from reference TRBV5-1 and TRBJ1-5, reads KAGVTQTPRYLIKTRGQQVTLSCSPISGHRSVSWYQQTPGQGLQFLFEYFSETQRNKGNFPGRFSGRQFSNSRSEMNVSTLELGDSALYLCASSETGNQPQHFGDGTRLSIL.

In DNA form, the CDR3 reads TGTGCCAGCAGTCCCCTAGGGACAGGTGCGATGAACACTGAAGCTTTCTTT. Its translation is CASSPLGTGAMNTEAFF. The chain joins TRBV28 to TRBJ1-1, with 8 positions matching TRBD1. Germline CDR1 and CDR2: MDHEN and SYDVKM. CDR3 length equals 17 residues. After removal of 5 bases from V and 0 bases from J, the junction contained 11 bases not matched to a gene.

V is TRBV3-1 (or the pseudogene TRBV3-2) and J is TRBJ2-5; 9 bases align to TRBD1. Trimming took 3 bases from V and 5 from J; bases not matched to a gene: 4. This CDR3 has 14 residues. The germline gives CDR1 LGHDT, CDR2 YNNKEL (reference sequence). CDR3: CASSQRGTGETQYF. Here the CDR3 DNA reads TGTGCCAGCAGCCAGAGGGGGACAGGGGAGACCCAGTACTTC.

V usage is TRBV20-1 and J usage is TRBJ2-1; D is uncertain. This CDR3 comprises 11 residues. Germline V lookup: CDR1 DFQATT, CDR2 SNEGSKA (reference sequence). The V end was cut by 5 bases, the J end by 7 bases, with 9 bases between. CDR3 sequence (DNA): TGCAGTGCTCCGACTTGGAATGAGCAGTTCTTC. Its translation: CSAPTWNEQFF.

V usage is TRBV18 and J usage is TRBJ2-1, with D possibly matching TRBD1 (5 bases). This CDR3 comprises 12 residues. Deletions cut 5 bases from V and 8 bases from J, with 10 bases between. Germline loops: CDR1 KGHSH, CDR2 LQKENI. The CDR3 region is CASSSKGDEQFF. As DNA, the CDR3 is TGTGCCAGCTCAAGTAAAGGGGATGAGCAGTTCTTC.

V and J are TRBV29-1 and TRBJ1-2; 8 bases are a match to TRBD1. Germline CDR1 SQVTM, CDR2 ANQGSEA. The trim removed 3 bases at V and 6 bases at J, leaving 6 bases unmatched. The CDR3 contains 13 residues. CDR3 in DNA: TGCAGCGTTGAGAGGAACAGGGGGGATGGCTACACCTTC. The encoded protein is CSVERNRGDGYTF.

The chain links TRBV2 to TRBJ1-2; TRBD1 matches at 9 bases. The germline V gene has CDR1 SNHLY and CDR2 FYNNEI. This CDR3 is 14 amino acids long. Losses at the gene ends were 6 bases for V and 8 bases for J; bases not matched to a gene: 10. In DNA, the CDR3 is TGTGCCAGCAGGACAGGGGGACCGTTTTTGGGCTACACCTTC. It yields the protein CASRTGGPFLGYTF.

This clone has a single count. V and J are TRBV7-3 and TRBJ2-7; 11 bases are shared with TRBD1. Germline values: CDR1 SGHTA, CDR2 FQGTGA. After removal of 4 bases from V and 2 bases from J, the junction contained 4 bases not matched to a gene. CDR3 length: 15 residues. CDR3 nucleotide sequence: TGTGCCAGCAGCTCGCCGGGACAGGGGGCCTACGAGCAGTACTTC. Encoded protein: CASSSPGQGAYEQYF. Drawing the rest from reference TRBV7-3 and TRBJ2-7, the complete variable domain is GAGVSQTPSNKVTEKGKYVELRCDPISGHTALYWYRQSLGQGPEFLIYFQGTGAADDSGLPNDRFFAVRPEGSVSTLKIQRTERGDSAVYLCASSSPGQGAYEQYFGPGTRLTVT.

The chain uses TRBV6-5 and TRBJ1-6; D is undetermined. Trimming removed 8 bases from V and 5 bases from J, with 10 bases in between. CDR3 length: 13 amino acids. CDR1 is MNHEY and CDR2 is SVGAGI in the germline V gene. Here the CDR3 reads CASQRDNNSPLHF. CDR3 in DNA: TGTGCCAGCCAACGGGATAATAATTCACCCCTCCACTTT.

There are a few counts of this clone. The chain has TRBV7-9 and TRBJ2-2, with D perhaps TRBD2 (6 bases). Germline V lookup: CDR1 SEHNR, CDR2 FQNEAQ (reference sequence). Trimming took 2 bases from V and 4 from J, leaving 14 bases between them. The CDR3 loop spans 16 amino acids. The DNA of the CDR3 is TGTGCCAGCAGCTTACGTCGGGAGCTATTCACCGGGGAGCTGTTTTTT. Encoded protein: CASSLRRELFTGELFF.

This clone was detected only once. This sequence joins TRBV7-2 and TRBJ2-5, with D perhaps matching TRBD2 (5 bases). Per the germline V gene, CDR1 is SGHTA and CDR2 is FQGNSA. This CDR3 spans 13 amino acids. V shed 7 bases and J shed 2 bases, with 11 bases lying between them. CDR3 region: CASTMGDQETQYF. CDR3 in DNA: TGTGCCAGCACCATGGGAGATCAAGAGACCCAGTACTTC.

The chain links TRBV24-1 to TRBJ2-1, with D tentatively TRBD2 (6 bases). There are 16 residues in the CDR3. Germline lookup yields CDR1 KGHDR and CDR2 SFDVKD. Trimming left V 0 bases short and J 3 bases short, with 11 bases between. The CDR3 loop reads CATSDLGGENYNEQFF. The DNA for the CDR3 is TGTGCCACCAGTGATTTGGGAGGGGAGAACTACAATGAGCAGTTCTTC.

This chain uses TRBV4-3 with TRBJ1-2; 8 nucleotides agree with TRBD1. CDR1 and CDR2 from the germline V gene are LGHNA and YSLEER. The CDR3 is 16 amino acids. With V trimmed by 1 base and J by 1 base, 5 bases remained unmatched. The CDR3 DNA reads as TGCGCCAGCAGCCAAGCGACAGGGGATTTTAACTATGGCTACACCTTC. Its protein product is CASSQATGDFNYGYTF.

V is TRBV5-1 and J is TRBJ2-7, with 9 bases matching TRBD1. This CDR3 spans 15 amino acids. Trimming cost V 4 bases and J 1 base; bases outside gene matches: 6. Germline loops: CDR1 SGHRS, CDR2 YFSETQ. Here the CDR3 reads CASSPGTGISYEQYF. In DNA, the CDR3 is TGCGCCAGCAGCCCGGGGACAGGGATTTCCTACGAGCAGTACTTC.